Shown below are 26 T cell receptor beta chains from a single sample sequenced in a study of cytomegalovirus exposure and HLA in healthy donors. Measured with immunoSEQ multiplex PCR; TCRdb has only the in-frame clones, and not every one. The sample includes roughly 250,000 clones, nearly 90% of them seen just once. Sequenced input: PBMCs. These receptors were obtained from a woman in her late teens or twenties in good health and CMV-seronegative.

This clone was recorded only once. The V call is TRBV5-4, the J call TRBJ2-7; D is tentatively TRBD1 or TRBD2 (6 bases each). This CDR3 region has 14 residues. V was cut by 0 bases and J by 7 bases, with 14 bases left in between. Germline V gene sequence: CDR1 SGHNT, CDR2 YYREEE (reference sequence). This CDR3 reads CASSLASQGGEQYV. In DNA form, the CDR3 reads TGTGCCAGCAGCTTGGCCTCACAAGGGGGGGAGCAGTACGTC.

This chain connects TRBV2 to TRBJ2-5; possible D gene TRBD2, 6 bases. The CDR3 totals 13 residues. The V gene's germline CDR1 is SNHLY and CDR2 FYNNEI. V was trimmed by 4 bases and J by 5 bases, leaving 11 bases between them. This CDR3 is CASSGGVRETQYF. In nucleotides, the CDR3 is TGTGCCAGCAGTGGGGGGGTTCGGGAGACCCAGTACTTC.

This rearrangement joins TRBV7-2 to TRBJ1-5; D is uncertain. The CDR3 spans 14 residues. CDR1 and CDR2 from the germline V gene are SGHTA and FQGNSA. Deletions cut 1 base from V and 5 bases from J, with 9 bases between. The CDR3 DNA reads as TGTGCCAGCAGCTTAGGTGGCAGTTATCAGCCCCAGCATTTT. This codes for CASSLGGSYQPQHF.

The rearrangement uses TRBV7-9 and TRBJ1-2; 10 nucleotides align to TRBD1. J lost 8 bases, V lost 5 bases, and 5 bases had no gene match. Germline assignment: CDR1 SEHNR and CDR2 FQNEAQ (reference sequence). The CDR3 totals 13 residues. The CDR3: CASSLGTGVGYTF. CDR3 DNA: TGTGCCAGCAGCCTCGGGACAGGGGTAGGCTACACCTTC. Combining the CDR3 with reference TRBV7-9 and TRBJ1-2 gives the whole variable domain DTGVSQNPRHKITKRGQNVTFRCDPISEHNRLYWYRQTLGQGPEFLTYFQNEAQLEKSRLLSDRFSAERPKGSFSTLEIQRTEQGDSAMYLCASSLGTGVGYTFGSGTRLTVV.

CDR3 DNA sequence: TGTGCCAGCAGTGAGGGAGCTTTGGGCCACTACGAGCAGTACTTC. Translation gives CASSEGALGHYEQYF. The rearrangement uses TRBV2 and TRBJ2-7, with D possibly being TRBD2 (5 bases). CDR1 is SNHLY and CDR2 is FYNNEI in the germline V gene. CDR3 length: 15 residues. Trimming left V 3 bases short and J 3 bases short, with 15 bases between.

The chain joins TRBV5-6 to TRBJ1-5, with no clear D. The CDR3 covers 14 residues. Trimming removed 3 bases at V and 5 bases at J, with 12 bases between. Germline CDR1 and CDR2: SGHDT and YYEEEE. CDR3 nucleotide sequence: TGTGCCAGCAGCTGGATGTACGGGGATCAGCCCCAGCATTTT. Protein sequence: CASSWMYGDQPQHF.

This chain links TRBV18 with TRBJ1-3; the D is unclear. Trimming pared 1 base from V and 0 bases from J, leaving 7 bases between. The length of the CDR3 is 15 residues. Germline V CDR1 and CDR2: KGHSH, LQKENI. This CDR3 is CASSPLLTSGNTIYF. CDR3 bases: TGTGCCAGCTCACCACTACTCACCTCTGGAAACACCATATATTTT. Together with reference TRBV18 and TRBJ1-3, the CDR3 gives the full variable domain: NAGVMQNPRHLVRRRGQEARLRCSPMKGHSHVYWYRQLPEEGLKFMVYLQKENIIDESGMPKERFSAEFPKEGPSILRIQQVVRGDSAAYFCASSPLLTSGNTIYFGEGSWLTVV.

In its sample, this clone was seen once. The chain couples TRBV5-1 to TRBJ1-4, with 7 bases matching TRBD1. Trimming cost V 0 bases and J 3 bases; bases outside gene matches: 2. There are 15 residues in the CDR3. In germline, CDR1 is SGHRS, CDR2 YFSETQ. DNA of the CDR3: TGCGCCAGCAGCTTGGTTCAGGGGGCTAATGAAAAACTGTTTTTT. This sequence encodes CASSLVQGANEKLFF. The complete variable domain, with remaining parts taken from reference TRBV5-1 and TRBJ1-4, reads KAGVTQTPRYLIKTRGQQVTLSCSPISGHRSVSWYQQTPGQGLQFLFEYFSETQRNKGNFPGRFSGRQFSNSRSEMNVSTLELGDSALYLCASSLVQGANEKLFFGSGTQLSVL.

Here the CDR3 reads CASSEGTHRANQPQHF. The CDR3 region has the DNA TGTGCCAGCAGTGAAGGTACCCACAGGGCCAATCAGCCCCAGCATTTT. The chain uses TRBV2 and TRBJ1-5; perhaps TRBD1 as D (6 bases). CDR1 is SNHLY, CDR2 FYNNEI, per germline. The CDR3 is made up of 16 amino acids. Between the trimmed V and J ends, which lost 1 base and 3 bases, there was a span of 13 bases.

The V and J genes are TRBV5-1 and TRBJ1-2; D not resolved. Trimming cost V 0 bases and J 4 bases, with 10 bases left between them. The CDR3 has 14 amino acids. Per the germline V gene, CDR1 is SGHRS and CDR2 is YFSETQ. For the CDR3, the DNA is TGCGCCAGCAGCTTGGGAGGTGAACCCTATGGCTACACCTTC. Translating it yields CASSLGGEPYGYTF.

This chain joins TRBV30 and TRBJ1-1, with D tentatively TRBD1 (6 bases). CDR3 length: 13 residues. The ends were cut back, 5 bases at V and 0 bases at J, with 10 bases in the middle. Germline CDR1 and CDR2: GTSNPN and SVGIG (reference sequence). The CDR3 region has the DNA TGTGCCTGGGCGAGGGACATGAACACTGAAGCTTTCTTT. Protein product: CAWARDMNTEAFF.

This rearrangement joins TRBV25-1 to TRBJ2-2; no firm D call. V gave up 0 bases and J gave up 1 base, with 9 bases separating them. This CDR3 comprises 16 residues. Germline V gene lookup returns CDR1 MGHDK and CDR2 SYGVNS. The chain's CDR3 is CASSEYYVVNTGELFF. In DNA form, the CDR3 reads TGTGCCAGCAGTGAATATTATGTTGTGAACACCGGGGAGCTGTTTTTT.

The rearrangement links TRBV7-2 to TRBJ1-4; 8 nucleotides match TRBD1. The J segment lost 8 bases and the V segment lost 1 base, leaving 6 bases of the junction unmatched. The CDR3 is 15 amino acids. CDR1 is SGHTA, CDR2 FQGNSA, per germline. CDR3 in DNA: TGTGCCAGCAGCTTAGAGGACAGGGCCAGGGAAAAACTGTTTTTT. This encodes CASSLEDRAREKLFF.

The chain has TRBV7-9 and TRBJ2-5, with 8 bases fitting TRBD2. CDR3 length: 16 amino acids. Germline CDR1 is SEHNR and CDR2 is FQNEAQ (reference sequence). Germline trimming cut 5 bases from V and 0 bases from J; bases unmatched to any gene: 8. The CDR3 coding sequence is TGTGCCAGCAGCCGAACTAGCGGCGCCTACCAAGAGACCCAGTACTTC. Translating it yields CASSRTSGAYQETQYF.

The V gene is TRBV2, the J gene TRBJ1-4, with D perhaps TRBD1 (6 bases). CDR3 length: 13 residues. Trimming stripped 11 bases from V and 8 bases from J, with 18 bases between. CDR1 is SNHLY, CDR2 FYNNEI, per germline. The CDR3 bases are TGTGCCGGACGTCAGGGGTTTGGCGAAAAACTGTTTTTT. The encoded protein is CAGRQGFGEKLFF.

The gene calls are TRBV5-6 and TRBJ1-2; 11 positions match TRBD1. The CDR3 is 14 residues long. CDR1 and CDR2 from the germline V gene are SGHDT and YYEEEE. The junction had 7 bases not matched to a gene; V was cut back by 5 bases and J by 7 bases. For the CDR3, the DNA is TGTGCCAGCAGTCCGGACAGGGGGCTGGCTGGCTACACCTTC. It yields the protein CASSPDRGLAGYTF.

V gene TRBV11-2 combines with J gene TRBJ2-5; TRBD1 matches at 7 bases. Per germline, CDR1 SGHAT and CDR2 FQNNGV. V dropped 7 bases and J dropped 0; count of bases not matched to a gene: 11. CDR3 length: 16 amino acids. The CDR3 nucleotides read TGTGCCAGCACCCATCAGACAGGGTCCGACCAAGAGACCCAGTACTTC. Protein: CASTHQTGSDQETQYF.

The chain carries TRBV2 and TRBJ2-5; 13 nucleotides align to TRBD2. This CDR3 contains 16 residues. V lost 6 bases and J lost 3; bases outside the gene matches: 7. CDR1 and CDR2 from the germline V gene are SNHLY and FYNNEI. CDR3 nucleotide sequence: TGTGCCAGCAGGACAGGACTAGCGGGGGTCGAAGAGACCCAGTACTTC. Its protein is CASRTGLAGVEETQYF. The variable domain in full, with the rest retrieved from reference TRBV2 and TRBJ2-5, is EPEVTQTPSHQVTQMGQEVILRCVPISNHLYFYWYRQILGQKVEFLVSFYNNEISEKSEIFDDQFSVERPDGSNFTLKIRSTKLEDSAMYFCASRTGLAGVEETQYFGPGTRLLVL.

The gene calls are TRBV28 and TRBJ2-2; unclear D gene. CDR3 length equals 13 residues. V shed 5 bases and J shed 9 bases, with 13 bases lying between them. Looked up from germline, CDR1 is MDHEN and CDR2 is SYDVKM. CDR3 DNA: TGTGCCAGCAGTGTCAGGAACCTGAGGGAGCTGTTTTTT. Translation: CASSVRNLRELFF.

V usage is TRBV10-3 and J usage is TRBJ1-1; D not resolved. CDR3 length equals 14 residues. The V gene's germline CDR1 is ENHRY and CDR2 SYGVKD. The germline V and J ends were trimmed by 6 bases and 5 bases, with 16 bases remaining between them. CDR3 protein: CAISLRPDMTEAFF. The CDR3, as DNA: TGTGCCATCAGCCTCAGGCCGGATATGACTGAAGCTTTCTTT.

This rearrangement joins TRBV19 to TRBJ2-3, with D unresolved. The CDR3 runs 11 residues. V lost 9 bases, J lost 2 bases, and 6 bases lay in between. Germline CDR1 and CDR2: LNHDA and SQIVND (reference sequence). The CDR3 protein is CASRNTDTQYF. The CDR3 nucleotides are TGTGCCAGCAGAAACACAGATACGCAGTATTTT.

The CDR3 loop is CATLAKNIQYF. The CDR3 DNA is TGCGCCACATTAGCCAAAAACATTCAGTACTTC. The chain employs TRBV10-2 and TRBJ2-4; D unclear. Germline assignment: CDR1 WSHSY and CDR2 SAAADI. Trimming cost V 10 bases and J 0 bases, with 4 bases left between them. CDR3 size: 11 residues.

This chain connects TRBV20-1 to TRBJ2-7; D is unresolved. Trimming pared 4 bases from V and 3 bases from J, leaving 7 bases between. The germline CDR1 and CDR2 sequences are DFQATT and SNEGSKA (reference sequence). This CDR3 spans 11 amino acids. Here the CDR3 reads CSATLFYEQYF. As DNA, the CDR3 is TGCAGTGCTACTCTGTTCTACGAGCAGTACTTC.

The genes are TRBV6-1 and TRBJ2-7; TRBD1 aligns across 11 bases. This CDR3 is built from 14 residues. Looked up from germline, CDR1 is MNHNS and CDR2 is SASEGT. J lost 4 bases, V lost 4 bases, and 3 bases had no gene match. CDR3 loop: CASSVGQGVYEQYV. Here the CDR3 DNA reads TGTGCCAGCAGTGTGGGACAGGGGGTATACGAGCAGTACGTC.

The V call is TRBV18, the J call TRBJ1-5, with D perhaps matching TRBD1 (6 bases). CDR1 and CDR2 from the germline V gene are KGHSH and LQKENI. Trimming took off 2 bases at V and 6 bases at J, with 14 bases between the two ends. This CDR3 has 15 amino acids. DNA for the CDR3: TGTGCCAGCTCACCAGGGGGGGCGCGGGGTCAGCCCCAGCATTTT. This gives the protein CASSPGGARGQPQHF. The full variable domain, in which reference TRBV18 and TRBJ1-5 provide the parts outside the CDR3, is NAGVMQNPRHLVRRRGQEARLRCSPMKGHSHVYWYRQLPEEGLKFMVYLQKENIIDESGMPKERFSAEFPKEGPSILRIQQVVRGDSAAYFCASSPGGARGQPQHFGDGTRLSIL.

This clone was picked up one time. The J gene is TRBJ2-3, the V gene TRBV29-1, with 10 bases identical to TRBD2. The CDR3 has 14 amino acids. Germline values: CDR1 SQVTM, CDR2 ANQGSEA. Trimming at V came to 4 bases and at J to 1 base, leaving 2 bases not matched to a gene. CDR3 DNA sequence: TGCAGCGTTGTTCTAGCGGGGGGCACAGATACGCAGTATTTT. Its protein is CSVVLAGGTDTQYF.